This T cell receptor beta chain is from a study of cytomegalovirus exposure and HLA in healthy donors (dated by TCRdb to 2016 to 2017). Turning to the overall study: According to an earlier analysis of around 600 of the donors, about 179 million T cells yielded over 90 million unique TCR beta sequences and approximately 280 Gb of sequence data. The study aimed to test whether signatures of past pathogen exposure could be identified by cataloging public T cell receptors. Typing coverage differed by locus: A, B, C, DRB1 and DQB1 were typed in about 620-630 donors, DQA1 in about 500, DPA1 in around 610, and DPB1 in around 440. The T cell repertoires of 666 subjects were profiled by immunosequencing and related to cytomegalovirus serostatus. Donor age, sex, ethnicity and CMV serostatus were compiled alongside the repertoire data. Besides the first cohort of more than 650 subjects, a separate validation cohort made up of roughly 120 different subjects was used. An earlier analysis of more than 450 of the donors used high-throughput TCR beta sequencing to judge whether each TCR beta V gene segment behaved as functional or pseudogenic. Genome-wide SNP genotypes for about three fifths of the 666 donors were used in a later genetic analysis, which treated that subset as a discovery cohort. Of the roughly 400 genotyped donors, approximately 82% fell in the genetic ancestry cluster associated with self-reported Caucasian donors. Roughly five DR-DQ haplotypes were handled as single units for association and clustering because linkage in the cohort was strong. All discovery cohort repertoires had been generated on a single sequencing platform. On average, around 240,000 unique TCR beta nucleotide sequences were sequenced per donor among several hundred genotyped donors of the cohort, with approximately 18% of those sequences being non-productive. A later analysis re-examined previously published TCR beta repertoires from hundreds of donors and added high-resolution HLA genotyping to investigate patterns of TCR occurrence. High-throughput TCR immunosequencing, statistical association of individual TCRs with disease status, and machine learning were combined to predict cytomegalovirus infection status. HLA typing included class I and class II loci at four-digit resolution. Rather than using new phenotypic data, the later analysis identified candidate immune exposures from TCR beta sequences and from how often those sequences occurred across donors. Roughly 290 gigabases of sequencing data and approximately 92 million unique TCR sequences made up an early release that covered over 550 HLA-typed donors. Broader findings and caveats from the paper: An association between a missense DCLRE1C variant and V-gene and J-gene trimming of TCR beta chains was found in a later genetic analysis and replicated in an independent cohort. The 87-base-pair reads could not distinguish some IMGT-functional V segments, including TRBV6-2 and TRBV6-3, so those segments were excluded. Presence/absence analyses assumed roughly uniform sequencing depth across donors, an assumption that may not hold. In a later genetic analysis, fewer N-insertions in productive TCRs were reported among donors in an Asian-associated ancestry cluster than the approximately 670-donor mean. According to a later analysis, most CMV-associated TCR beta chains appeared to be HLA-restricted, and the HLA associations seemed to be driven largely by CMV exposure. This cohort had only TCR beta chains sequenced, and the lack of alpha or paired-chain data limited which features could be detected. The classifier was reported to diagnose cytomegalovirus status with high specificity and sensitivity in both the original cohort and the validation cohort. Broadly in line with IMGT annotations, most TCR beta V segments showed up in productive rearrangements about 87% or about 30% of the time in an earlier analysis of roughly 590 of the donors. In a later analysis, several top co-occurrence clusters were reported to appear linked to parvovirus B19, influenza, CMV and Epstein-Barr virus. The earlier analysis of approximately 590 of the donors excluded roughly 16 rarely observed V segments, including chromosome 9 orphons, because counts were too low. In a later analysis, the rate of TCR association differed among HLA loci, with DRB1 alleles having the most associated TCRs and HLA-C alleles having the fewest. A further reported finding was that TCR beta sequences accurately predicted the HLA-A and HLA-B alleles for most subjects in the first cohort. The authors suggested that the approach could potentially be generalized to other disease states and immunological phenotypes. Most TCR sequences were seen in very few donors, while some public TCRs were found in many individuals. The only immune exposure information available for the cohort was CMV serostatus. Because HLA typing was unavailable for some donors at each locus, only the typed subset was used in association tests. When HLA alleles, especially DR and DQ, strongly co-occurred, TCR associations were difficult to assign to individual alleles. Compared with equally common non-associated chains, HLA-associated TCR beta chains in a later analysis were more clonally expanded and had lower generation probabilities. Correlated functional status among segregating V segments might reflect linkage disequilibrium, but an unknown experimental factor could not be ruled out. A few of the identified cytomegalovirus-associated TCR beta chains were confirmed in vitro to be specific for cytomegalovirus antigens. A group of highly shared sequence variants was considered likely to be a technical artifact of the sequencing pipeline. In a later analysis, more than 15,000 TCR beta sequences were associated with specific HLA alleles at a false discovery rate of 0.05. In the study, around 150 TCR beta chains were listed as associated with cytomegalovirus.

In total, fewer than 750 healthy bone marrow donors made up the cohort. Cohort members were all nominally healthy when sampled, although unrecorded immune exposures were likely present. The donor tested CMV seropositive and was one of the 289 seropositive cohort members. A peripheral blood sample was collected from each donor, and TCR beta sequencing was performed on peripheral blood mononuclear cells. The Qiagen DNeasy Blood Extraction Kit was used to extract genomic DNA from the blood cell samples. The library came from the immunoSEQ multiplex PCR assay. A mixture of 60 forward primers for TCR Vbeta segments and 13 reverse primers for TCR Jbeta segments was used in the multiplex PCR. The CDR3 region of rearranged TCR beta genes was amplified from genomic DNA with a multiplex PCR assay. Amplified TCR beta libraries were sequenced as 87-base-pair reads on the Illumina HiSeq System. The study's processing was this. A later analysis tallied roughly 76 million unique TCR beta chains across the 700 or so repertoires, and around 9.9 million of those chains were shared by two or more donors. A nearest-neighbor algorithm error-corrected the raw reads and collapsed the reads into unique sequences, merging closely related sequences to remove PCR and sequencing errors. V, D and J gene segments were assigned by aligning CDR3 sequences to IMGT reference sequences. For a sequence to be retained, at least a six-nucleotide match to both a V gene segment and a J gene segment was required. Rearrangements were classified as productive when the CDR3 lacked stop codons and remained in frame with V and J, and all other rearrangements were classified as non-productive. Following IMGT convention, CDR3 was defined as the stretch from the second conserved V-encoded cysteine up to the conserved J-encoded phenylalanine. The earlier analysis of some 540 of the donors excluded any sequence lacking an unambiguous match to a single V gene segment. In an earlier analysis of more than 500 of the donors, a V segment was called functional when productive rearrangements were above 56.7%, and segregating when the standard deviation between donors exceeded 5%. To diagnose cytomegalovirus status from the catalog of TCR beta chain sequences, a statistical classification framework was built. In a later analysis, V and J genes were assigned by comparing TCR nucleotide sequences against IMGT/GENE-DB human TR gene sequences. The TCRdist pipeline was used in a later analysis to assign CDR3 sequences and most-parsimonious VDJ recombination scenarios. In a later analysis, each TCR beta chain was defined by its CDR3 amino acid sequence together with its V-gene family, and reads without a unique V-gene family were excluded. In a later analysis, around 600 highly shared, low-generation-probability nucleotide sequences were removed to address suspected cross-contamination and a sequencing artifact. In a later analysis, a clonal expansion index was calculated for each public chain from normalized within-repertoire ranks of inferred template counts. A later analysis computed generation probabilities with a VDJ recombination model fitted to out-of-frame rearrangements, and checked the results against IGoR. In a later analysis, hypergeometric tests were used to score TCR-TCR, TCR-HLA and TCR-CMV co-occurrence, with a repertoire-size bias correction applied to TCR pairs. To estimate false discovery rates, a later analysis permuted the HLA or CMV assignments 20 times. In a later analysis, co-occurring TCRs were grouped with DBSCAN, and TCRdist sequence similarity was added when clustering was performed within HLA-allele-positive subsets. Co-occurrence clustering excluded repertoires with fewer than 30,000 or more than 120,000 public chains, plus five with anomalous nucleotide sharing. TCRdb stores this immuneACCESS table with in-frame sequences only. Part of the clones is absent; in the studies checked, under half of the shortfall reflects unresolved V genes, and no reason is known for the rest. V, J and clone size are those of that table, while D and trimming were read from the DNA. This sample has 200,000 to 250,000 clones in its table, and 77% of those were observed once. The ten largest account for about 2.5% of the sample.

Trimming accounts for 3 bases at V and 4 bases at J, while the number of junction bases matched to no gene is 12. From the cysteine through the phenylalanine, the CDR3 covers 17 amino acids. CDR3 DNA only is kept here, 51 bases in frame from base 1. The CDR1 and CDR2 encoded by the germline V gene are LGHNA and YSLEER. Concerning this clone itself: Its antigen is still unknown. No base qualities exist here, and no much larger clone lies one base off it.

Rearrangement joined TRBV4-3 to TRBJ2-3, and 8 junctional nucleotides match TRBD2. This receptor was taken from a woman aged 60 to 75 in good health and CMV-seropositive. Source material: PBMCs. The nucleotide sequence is TGCGCCAGCAGCCAGGAATTCGGGGGGGCCGGCGCAGATACGCAGTATTTT. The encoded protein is CASSQEFGGAGADTQYF.